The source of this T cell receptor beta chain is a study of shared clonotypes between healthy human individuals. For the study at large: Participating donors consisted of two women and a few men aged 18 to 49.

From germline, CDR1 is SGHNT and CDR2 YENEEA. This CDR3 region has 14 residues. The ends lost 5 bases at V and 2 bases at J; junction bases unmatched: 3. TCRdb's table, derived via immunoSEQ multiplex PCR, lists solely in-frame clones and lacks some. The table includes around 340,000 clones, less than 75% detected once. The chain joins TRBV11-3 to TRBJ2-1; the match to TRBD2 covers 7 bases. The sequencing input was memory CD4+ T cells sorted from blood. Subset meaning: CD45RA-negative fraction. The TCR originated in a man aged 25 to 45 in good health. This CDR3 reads CASSAAGAYNEQFF. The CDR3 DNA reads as TGTGCCAGCAGCGCTGCGGGAGCCTACAATGAGCAGTTCTTC.